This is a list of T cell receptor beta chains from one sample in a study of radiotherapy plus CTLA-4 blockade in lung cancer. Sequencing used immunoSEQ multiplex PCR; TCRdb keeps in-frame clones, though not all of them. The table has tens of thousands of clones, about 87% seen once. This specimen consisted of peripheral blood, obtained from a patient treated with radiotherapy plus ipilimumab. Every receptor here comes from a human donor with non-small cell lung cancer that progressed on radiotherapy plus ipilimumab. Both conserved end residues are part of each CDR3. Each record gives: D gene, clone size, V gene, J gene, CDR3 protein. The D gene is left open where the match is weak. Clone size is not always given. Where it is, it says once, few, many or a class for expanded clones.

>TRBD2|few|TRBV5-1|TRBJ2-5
CASSLGLAGVYQETQYF
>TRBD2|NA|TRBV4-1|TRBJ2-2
CASSHSSGLNTGELFF
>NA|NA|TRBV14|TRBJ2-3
CASSPLGVGQYF
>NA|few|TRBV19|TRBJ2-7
CASLDSPDGYEQYF
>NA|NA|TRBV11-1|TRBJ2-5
CASSLAGGPETQYF
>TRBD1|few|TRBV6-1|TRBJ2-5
CASSRTGGRSETQYF
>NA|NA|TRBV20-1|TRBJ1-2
CSAPGLGGYTF
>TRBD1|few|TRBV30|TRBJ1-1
CAWSRTGPMNTEAFF
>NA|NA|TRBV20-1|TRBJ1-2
CSAPTTYGYTF
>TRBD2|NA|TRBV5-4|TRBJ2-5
CASRGGQETQYF
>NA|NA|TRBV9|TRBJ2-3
CASSVRTEWDTQYF
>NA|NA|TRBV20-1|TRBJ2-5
CSARDYGTQYF
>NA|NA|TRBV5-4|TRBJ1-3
CASSPGSTGNTIYF
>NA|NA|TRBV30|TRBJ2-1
CAWSVGSSYTDEQFF
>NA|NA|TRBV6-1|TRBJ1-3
CASSGQVLRNTIYF
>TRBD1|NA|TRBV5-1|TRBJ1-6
CASSGTGNSPLHF
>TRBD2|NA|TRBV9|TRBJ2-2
CASSHGLAMNTGELFF
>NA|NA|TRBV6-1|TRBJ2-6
CASSEARGGANVLTF
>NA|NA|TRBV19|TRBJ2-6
CASSIAVQGSSGANVLTF
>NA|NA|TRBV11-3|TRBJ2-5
CASGARVRETQYF
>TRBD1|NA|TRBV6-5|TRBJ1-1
CASTDNQGAGTEAFF
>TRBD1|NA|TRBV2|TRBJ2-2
CASGNRGRVTANTGELFF
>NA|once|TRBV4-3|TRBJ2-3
CASSQERPRREYTDTQYF
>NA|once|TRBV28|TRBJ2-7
CASSFGQVPYEQYF
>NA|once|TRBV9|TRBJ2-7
CASSVATSGEQYF
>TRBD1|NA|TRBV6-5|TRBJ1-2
CATQGQGELGYTF
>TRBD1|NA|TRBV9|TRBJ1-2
CASSVDRGRGYTF